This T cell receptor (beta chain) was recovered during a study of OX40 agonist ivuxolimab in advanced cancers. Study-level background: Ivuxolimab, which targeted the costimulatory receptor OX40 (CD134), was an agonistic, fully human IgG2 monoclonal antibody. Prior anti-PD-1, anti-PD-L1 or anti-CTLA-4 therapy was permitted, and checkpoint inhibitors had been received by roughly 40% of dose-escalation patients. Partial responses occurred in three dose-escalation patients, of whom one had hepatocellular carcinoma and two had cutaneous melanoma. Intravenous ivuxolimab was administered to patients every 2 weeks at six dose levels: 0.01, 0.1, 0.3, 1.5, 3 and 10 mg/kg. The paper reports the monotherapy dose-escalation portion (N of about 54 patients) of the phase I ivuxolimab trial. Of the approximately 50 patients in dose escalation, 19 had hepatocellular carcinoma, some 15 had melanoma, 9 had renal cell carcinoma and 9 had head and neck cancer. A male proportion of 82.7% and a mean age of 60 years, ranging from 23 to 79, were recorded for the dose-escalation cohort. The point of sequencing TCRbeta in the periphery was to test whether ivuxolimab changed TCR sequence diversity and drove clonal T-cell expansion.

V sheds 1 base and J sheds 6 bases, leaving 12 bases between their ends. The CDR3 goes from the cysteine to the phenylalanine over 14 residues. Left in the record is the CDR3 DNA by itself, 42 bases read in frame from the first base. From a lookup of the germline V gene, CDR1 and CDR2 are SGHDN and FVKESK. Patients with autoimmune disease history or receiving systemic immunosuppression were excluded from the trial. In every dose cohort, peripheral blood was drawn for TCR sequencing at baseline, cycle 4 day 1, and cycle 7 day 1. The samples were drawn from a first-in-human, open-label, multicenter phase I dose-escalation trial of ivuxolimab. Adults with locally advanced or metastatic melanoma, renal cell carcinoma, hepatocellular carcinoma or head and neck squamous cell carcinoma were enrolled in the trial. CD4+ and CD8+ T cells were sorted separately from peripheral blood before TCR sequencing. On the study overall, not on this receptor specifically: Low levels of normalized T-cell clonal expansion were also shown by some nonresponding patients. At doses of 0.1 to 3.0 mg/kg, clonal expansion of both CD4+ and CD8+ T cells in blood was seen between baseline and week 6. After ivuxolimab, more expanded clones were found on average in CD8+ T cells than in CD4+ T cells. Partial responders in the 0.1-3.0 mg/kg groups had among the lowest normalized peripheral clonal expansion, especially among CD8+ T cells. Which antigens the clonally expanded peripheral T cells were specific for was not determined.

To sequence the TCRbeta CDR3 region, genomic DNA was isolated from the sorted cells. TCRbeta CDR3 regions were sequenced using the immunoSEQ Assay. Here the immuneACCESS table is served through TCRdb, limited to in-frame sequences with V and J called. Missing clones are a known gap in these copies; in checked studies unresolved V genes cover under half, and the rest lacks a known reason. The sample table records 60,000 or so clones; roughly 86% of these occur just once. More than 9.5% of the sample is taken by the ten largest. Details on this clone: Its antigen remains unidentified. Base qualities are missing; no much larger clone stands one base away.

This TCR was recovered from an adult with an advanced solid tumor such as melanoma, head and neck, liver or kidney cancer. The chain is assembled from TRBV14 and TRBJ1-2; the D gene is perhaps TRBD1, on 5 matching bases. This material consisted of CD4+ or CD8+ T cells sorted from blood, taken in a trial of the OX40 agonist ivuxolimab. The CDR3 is CASSQVGRENGYTF. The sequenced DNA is TGTGCCAGCAGCCAAGTCGGCAGGGAGAATGGCTACACCTTC.